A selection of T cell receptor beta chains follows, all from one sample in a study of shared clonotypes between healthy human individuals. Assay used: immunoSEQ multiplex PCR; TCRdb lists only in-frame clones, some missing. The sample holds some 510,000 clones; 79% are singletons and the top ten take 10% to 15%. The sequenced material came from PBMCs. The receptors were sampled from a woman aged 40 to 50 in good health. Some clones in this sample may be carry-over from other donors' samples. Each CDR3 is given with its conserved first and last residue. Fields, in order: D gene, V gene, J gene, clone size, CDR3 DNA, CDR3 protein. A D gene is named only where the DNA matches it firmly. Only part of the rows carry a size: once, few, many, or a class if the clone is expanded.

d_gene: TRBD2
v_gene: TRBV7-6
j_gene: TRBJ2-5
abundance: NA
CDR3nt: TGTGCCAGCAGCCCCGGGGGGGGTAACTTGGATGAGACCCAGTACTTC
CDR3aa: CASSPGGGNLDETQYF

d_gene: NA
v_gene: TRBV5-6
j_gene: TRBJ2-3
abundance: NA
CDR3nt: TGTGCCAGCAGGATGGGACGGGGACTGCGTGGCACAGATACGCAGTATTTT
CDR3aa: CASRMGRGLRGTDTQYF

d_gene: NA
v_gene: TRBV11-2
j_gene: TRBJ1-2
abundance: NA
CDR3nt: TGTGCCAGCAGCTTAGGCACGAGTAACTATGGCTACACCTTC
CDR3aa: CASSLGTSNYGYTF

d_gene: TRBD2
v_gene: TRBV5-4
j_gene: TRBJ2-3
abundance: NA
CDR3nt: TGTGCCAGCCGAGGGACTACGACACGGGATACGCAGTATTTT
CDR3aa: CASRGTTTRDTQYF

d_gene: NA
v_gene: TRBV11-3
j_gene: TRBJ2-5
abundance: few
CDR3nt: TGTGCCAGCAGCTTATCTGGAGGAGAGACCCAGTACTTC
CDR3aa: CASSLSGGETQYF

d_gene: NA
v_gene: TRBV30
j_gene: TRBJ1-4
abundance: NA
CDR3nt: TGTGCCTGGAGTCGTAACGGGGGAGTGGGTGAAAAACTGTTTTTT
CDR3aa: CAWSRNGGVGEKLFF

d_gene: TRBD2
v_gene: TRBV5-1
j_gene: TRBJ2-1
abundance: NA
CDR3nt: TGCGCCAGCAGCTTGGTTAGCGGGACTAACAATGAGCAGTTCTTC
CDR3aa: CASSLVSGTNNEQFF

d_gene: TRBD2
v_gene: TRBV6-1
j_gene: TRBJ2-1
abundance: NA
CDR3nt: TGTGCCAGCAGTGAATGGGCGGGAGGAGTATTTAATGAGCAGTTCTTC
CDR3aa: CASSEWAGGVFNEQFF

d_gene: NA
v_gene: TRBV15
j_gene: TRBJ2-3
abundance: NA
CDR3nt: TGTGCCACCAGCAGAGATCCGGAGGGGGCGGACGGAGATACGCAGTATTTT
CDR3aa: CATSRDPEGADGDTQYF

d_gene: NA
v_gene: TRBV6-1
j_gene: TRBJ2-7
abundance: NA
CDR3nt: TGTGCCAGCAGTGATTTCCGGGCTCACGAGCAGTACTTC
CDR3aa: CASSDFRAHEQYF

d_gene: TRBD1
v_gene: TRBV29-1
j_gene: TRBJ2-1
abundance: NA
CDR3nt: TGCAGCGTTCACCGGGACAGGGGGGCTGAGCAGTTCTTC
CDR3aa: CSVHRDRGAEQFF

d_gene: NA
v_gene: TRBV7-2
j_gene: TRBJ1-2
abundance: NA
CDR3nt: TGTGCCAGCAGCTTACGGGCCGGTGACTATGGCTACACCTTC
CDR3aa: CASSLRAGDYGYTF

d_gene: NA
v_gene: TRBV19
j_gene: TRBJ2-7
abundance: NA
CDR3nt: TGTGCCAGTAGTCCCGTGGACCGGGGCACCTACGAGCAGTACTTC
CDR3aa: CASSPVDRGTYEQYF

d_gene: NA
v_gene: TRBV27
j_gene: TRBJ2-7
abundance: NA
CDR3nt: TGTGCCAGCAGCCCGGGCCTCACCACTTCCTACGAGCAGTACTTC
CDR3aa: CASSPGLTTSYEQYF

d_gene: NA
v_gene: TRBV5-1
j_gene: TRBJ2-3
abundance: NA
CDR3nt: TGCGCCAGCAGCTTGGTTGGCGGGAGCACAGATACGCAGTATTTT
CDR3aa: CASSLVGGSTDTQYF

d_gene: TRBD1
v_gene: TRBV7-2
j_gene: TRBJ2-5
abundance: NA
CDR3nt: TGTGCCAGCAGCTTATTTGGACAGGGGTTCCAAGAGACCCAGTACTTC
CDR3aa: CASSLFGQGFQETQYF

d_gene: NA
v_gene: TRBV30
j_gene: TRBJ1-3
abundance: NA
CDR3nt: TGTGCCTGGGGTCGGGTTGGCTCTGGAAACACCATATATTTT
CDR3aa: CAWGRVGSGNTIYF

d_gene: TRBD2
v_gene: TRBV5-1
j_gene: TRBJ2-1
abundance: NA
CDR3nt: TGCGCCAGCAGCTTGGAGGCCGCAGGACTAGTCTACAATGAGCAGTTCTTC
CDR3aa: CASSLEAAGLVYNEQFF

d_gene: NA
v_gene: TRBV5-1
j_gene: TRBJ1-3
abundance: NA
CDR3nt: TGCGCCAGCAGCTTGTTTGGGAGTTCTGGAAACACCATATATTTT
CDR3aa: CASSLFGSSGNTIYF

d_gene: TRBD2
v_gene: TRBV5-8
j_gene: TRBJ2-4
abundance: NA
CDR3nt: TGTGCCAGCAGGATGGCCTGGCGGGAGGGCCGAGGAAACATTCAGTACTTC
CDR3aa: CASRMAWREGRGNIQYF

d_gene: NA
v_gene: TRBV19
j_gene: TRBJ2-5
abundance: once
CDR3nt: TGTGCCAGTAGTATCCGGGGGCGAGAGACCCAGTACTTC
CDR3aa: CASSIRGRETQYF

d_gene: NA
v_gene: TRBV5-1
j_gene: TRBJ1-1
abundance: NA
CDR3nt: TGCGCCAGCAGCTTGGGACAGGTAAACACTGAAGCTTTCTTT
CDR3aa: CASSLGQVNTEAFF

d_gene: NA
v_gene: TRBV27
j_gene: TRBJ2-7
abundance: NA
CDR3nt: TGTGCCAGCAGCTTTCTCCCCCTGGGCTACGAGCAGTACTTC
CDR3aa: CASSFLPLGYEQYF